This T cell receptor beta chain was recorded in a study of T cell responses to AZD1222 COVID-19 vaccine. About the research overall: Second doses at about 4 or about 12 weeks were pooled.

The CDR3 is made up of 12 amino acids. Trimming took off 7 bases at V and 4 bases at J, with 10 bases between the two ends. CDR1 and CDR2 (germline): MDHEN, SYDVKM. Sequencing used immunoSEQ multiplex PCR; TCRdb keeps in-frame clones, though not all of them. The sample holds 95,000 to 150,000 clones; about 89% are singletons and the top ten take 5% to 6.5%. The V call is TRBV28, the J call TRBJ1-2; no reliable D call. The sequenced sample was peripheral blood, obtained on day 0 of AZD1222 vaccination. The receptor was derived from an adult in good health. In DNA, the CDR3 is TGTGCCAGCACCGACACGTCCTATGGCTACACCTTC. It yields the protein CASTDTSYGYTF.